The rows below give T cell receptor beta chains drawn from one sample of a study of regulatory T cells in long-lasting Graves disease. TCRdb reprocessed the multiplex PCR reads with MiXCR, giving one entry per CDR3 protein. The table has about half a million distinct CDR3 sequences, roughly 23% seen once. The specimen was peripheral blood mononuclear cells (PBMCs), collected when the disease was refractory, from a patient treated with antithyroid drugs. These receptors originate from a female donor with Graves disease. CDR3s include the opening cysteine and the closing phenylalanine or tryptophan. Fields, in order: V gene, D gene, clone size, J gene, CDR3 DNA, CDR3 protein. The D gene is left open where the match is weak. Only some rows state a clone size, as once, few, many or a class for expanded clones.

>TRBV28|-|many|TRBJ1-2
TGTGCCAGCAGTTTAATGGGGGCGAGGTATGGCTACACCTTC
CASSLMGARYGYTF
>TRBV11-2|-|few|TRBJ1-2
TGTGCCAGCAGCTGGGAAAGGGCCTATGGCTACACCTTC
CASSWERAYGYTF
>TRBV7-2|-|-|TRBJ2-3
TGTGCCAGCAGCTGGGTTCTAAGCACAGATACGCAGTATTTT
CASSWVLSTDTQYF
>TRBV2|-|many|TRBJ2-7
TGTGCCAGCAGTGTCCAGGGTTCCGAGCAGTACTTC
CASSVQGSEQYF
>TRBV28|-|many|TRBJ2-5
TGTGCCAGCAGTTTCCCCCTGCGGGACAGAAAAGAGACCCAGTACTTC
CASSFPLRDRKETQYF
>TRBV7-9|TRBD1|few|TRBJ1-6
TGTGCCAGCAGTCAACAGGGGGCTAATTCACCCCTCCACTTT
CASSQQGANSPLHF
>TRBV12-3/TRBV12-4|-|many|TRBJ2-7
TGTGCCAGCAGTTTAATCAGCTTCGAGCAGTACTTC
CASSLISFEQYF
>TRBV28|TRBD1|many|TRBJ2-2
TGTGCCAGCAAGCCGACAGGGGGCAGAACCGGGGAGCTGTTTTTT
CASKPTGGRTGELFF
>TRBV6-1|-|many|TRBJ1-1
TGTGCCAGCAGTGGGGGGAACACTGAAGCTTTCTTT
CASSGGNTEAFF
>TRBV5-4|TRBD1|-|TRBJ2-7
TGTGCCAGCAGCTTAGGTGGGGACAGGTACTACGAGCAGTACTTC
CASSLGGDRYYEQYF
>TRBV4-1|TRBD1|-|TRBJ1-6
TGCGCCAGCAGCCAAGTCTTGCGACAGGGTTTTAATTCACCCCTCCACTTT
CASSQVLRQGFNSPLHF
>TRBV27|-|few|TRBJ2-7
TGTGCCAGCAGCGGTTGGGGCGAGCAGTACTTC
CASSGWGEQYF
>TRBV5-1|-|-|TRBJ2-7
TGCGCCAGCAGCTTGGACGGGTGGGAGCAGTACTTC
CASSLDGWEQYF
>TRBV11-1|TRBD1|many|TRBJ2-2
TGTGCCAGCAGACGGGGACAGGGCGCCGGAGAGCTGTTTTTT
CASRRGQGAGELFF
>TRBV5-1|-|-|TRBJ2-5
TGCGCCAGCAGCTTGGCGTCGAGGCAGGAGGAGACCCAGTACTTC
CASSLASRQEETQYF
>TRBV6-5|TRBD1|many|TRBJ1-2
TGTGCCAGCAGTTACACCGAGACCGGGACAGACTATGGCTACACCTTC
CASSYTETGTDYGYTF
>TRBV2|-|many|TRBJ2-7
TGTGCCAGCAGTCACGACCCCAACGAGCAGTACTTC
CASSHDPNEQYF
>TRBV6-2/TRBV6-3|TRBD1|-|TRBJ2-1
TGTGCCAGCAGTGAGGACAGGGGAGGCGTGGAGTACAATGAGCAGTTCTTC
CASSEDRGGVEYNEQFF
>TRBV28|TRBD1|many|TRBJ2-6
TGTGCCAGCAGCAAAGGGGGCTCCGGGGCCAACGTCCTGACTTTC
CASSKGGSGANVLTF
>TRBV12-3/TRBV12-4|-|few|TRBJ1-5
TGTGCCAGCAGTCAGAGGGGTTTTAATCAGCCCCAGCATTTT
CASSQRGFNQPQHF
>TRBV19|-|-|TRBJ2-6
TGTGCCAGTACCGTCACAGGGTCTGGGGCCAACGTCCTGACTTTC
CASTVTGSGANVLTF
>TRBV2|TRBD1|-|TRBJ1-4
TGTGCCAGCACCAAATCTGGACCGGGACAGGGGAATGAAAAACTGTTTTTT
CASTKSGPGQGNEKLFF
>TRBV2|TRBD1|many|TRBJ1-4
TGTGCCAGCAGTCCGGACAGGGGTGTTGAAAAACTGTTTTTT
CASSPDRGVEKLFF
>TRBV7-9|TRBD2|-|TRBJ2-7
TGTGCCAGCAGCTCCTACAAACGACCGAAGGGCGGGAGCCCCCACGAGCAGTACTTC
CASSSYKRPKGGSPHEQYF
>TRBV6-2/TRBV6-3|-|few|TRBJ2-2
TGTGCCAGCAGTTACCTGACCCCTAGTGGGGAGCTGTTTTTT
CASSYLTPSGELFF
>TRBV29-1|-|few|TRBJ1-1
TGCAGCGTTATGGGAGGTTTTATCGGAGCTTTCTTT
CSVMGGFIGAFF
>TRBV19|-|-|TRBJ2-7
TGTGCTACCGGACGGACCTACGAGCAGTACTTC
CATGRTYEQYF
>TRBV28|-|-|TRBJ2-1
TGTGCCAGCAGTTCTCTGGGGGCCCCAAGGTACAATGGGCAGTTCTTC
CASSSLGAPRYNGQFF
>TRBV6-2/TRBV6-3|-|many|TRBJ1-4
TGTGCCAGCAGTTACTCGAGTGGAATTGGTGAGAAACTGTTTTTT
CASSYSSGIGEKLFF
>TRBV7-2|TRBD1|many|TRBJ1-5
TGTGCCAGCAGCTCCCAGGGGGCAGGGCAGCCCCAGCATTTT
CASSSQGAGQPQHF
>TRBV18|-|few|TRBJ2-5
TGTGCCAGCTCAAGACAGGATGCCGGACAAGAGACCCAGTACTTC
CASSRQDAGQETQYF
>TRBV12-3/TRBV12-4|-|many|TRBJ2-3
TGTGCCAGCAGTTCCCCCTTCAGGGATACGCAGTATTTT
CASSSPFRDTQYF
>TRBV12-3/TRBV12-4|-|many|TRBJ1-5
TGTGCCAGCAGTTCCAATAGCAATCAGCCCCAGCATTTT
CASSSNSNQPQHF
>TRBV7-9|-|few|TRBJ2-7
TGTGCCTCTCAGGGGGGACAGTCCTACGAGCAGTACTTC
CASQGGQSYEQYF
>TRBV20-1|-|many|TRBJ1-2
TGCAGTGCGAACAGGGTGGACTATGGCTACACCTTC
CSANRVDYGYTF
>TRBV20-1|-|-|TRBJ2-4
TGCAGTGCTATGAGAGGGGCGGCCAAAAACATTCAGTACTTC
CSAMRGAAKNIQYF
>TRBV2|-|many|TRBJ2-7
TGTGCCAGCAGCTCGAGGACAGCAACAACCTCCTACGAGCAGTACTTC
CASSSRTATTSYEQYF
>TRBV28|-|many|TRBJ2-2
TGTGCCAGCAGTTTACCCACCGGGGAGCTGTTTTTT
CASSLPTGELFF
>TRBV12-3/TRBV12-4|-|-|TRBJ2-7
TGTGCCAGCAGTCCACCGGGGAGATTCAACGAGCAGTACTTC
CASSPPGRFNEQYF
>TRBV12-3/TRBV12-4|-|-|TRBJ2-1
TGTGCCAGCAGTTTCGACGATGAGCAGTTCTTC
CASSFDDEQFF
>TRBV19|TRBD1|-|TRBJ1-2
TGTGCCAGTAACAGGGGCGGCACGTATGGCTACACCTTC
CASNRGGTYGYTF
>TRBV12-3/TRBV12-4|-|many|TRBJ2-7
TGTGCCAGCAGTTTCCAGGGCAGCGGCTACGAGCAGTACTTC
CASSFQGSGYEQYF
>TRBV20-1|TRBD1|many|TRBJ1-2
TGCAGTGCTAGAGATATGCAGGGGGCGAATGGCTACACCTTC
CSARDMQGANGYTF
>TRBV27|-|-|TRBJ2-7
TGTGCCAGCAGTCCCTACGGAAGACTAGTAGATCCCCACGAGCAGTACTTC
CASSPYGRLVDPHEQYF
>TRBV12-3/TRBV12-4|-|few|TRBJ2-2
TGTGCCAGCACTGTCACCGGGGAGCTGTTTTTT
CASTVTGELFF
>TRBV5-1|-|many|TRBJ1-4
TGCGCCAGCAGCCCGGGAGGGGGAACGAATGAAAAACTGTTTTTT
CASSPGGGTNEKLFF